This T cell receptor (beta chain) was observed in a study of blood T cells in healthy people across ages. Donor samples were obtained from healthy Caucasian individuals from Russia, aged about 6 to 95. Samples had at least 6.5 million PBMCs isolated from them. Overall study results and limits: Estimated diversity, derived from one million T cells, was regarded as an underestimate.

A J-beta primer mix and a sample-barcoded 5' primer were used in a second PCR of roughly 7 to 12 cycles. MiXCR was run by TCRdb on the 5' RACE reads, yielding one entry per CDR3 protein. This sample yields approximately 360,000 distinct CDR3 sequences, of which 52% are seen a single time; 45% to 60% belongs to the top ten. This CDR3 region has 16 residues. V was clipped by 1 base and J by 8 bases; unmatched bases: 14. The V gene's germline CDR1 is DFQATT and CDR2 SNEGSKA (reference sequence). Concerning this clonotype: The antigen is not known.

This TCR came from a man aged 55 to 69 in good health. The sample was blood. J is TRBJ1-2 and V is TRBV20-1; 9 bases line up with TRBD1. CDR3 region: CSARVLAGQGHKGYTF. The DNA of the CDR3 is TGCAGTGCTAGAGTTCTCGCAGGACAGGGGCATAAAGGCTACACCTTC.